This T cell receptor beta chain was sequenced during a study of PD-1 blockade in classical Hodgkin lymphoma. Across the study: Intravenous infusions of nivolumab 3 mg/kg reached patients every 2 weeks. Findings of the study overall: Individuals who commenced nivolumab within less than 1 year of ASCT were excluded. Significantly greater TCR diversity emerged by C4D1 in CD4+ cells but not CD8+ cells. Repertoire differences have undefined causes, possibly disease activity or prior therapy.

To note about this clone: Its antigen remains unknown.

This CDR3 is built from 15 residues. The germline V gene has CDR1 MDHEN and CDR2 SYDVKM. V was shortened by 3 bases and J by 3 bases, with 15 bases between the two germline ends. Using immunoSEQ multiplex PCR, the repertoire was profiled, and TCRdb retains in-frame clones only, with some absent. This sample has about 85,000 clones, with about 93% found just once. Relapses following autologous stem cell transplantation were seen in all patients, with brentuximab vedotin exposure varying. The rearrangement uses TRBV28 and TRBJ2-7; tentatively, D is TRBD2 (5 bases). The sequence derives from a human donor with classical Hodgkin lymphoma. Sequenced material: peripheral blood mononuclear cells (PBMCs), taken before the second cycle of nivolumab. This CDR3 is CASSLSTRGGYEQYF. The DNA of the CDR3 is TGTGCCAGCAGTTTGTCTACTAGAGGTGGCTACGAGCAGTACTTC.